The rows below give T cell receptor beta chains drawn from one sample of a study of cytomegalovirus exposure and HLA in healthy donors. Libraries were prepared by immunoSEQ multiplex PCR; TCRdb keeps only in-frame clonotypes and omits some of them. This repertoire shows around 92,000 clones, around 82% found once; its top ten account for approximately 2%. Sequencing used PBMCs. The receptors originated from a man aged 18-30 years in good health and CMV-seronegative. Each CDR3 is given with its conserved first and last residue. D genes are given only for firm matches. Size tells how often a clone was seen (once, few, many) or the class of an expanded clone, and some rows leave it out.

v_gene: TRBV5-1; d_gene: .; abundance: .; j_gene: TRBJ1-2; CDR3aa: CASSFAGGGYTF; CDR3nt: TGCGCCAGCAGCTTCGCGGGTGGTGGCTACACCTTC
v_gene: TRBV10-3; d_gene: TRBD1; abundance: few; j_gene: TRBJ1-5; CDR3aa: CAISRDSISNQPQHF; CDR3nt: TGTGCCATCAGTCGGGACAGCATTAGCAATCAGCCCCAGCATTTT
v_gene: TRBV5-1; d_gene: TRBD2; abundance: few; j_gene: TRBJ2-7; CDR3aa: CASSLAGGSYEQYF; CDR3nt: TGCGCCAGCAGCTTGGCGGGGGGCTCCTACGAGCAGTACTTC
v_gene: TRBV7-9; d_gene: .; abundance: .; j_gene: TRBJ1-2; CDR3aa: CSSSLAWGGDGYGYTF; CDR3nt: TGTTCCAGCAGCTTAGCGTGGGGGGGCGACGGCTATGGCTACACCTTC
v_gene: TRBV27; d_gene: TRBD2; abundance: .; j_gene: TRBJ2-1; CDR3aa: CASSIRGGITYNEQFF; CDR3nt: TGTGCCAGCAGTATCCGCGGGGGGATAACATACAATGAGCAGTTCTTC
v_gene: TRBV5-6; d_gene: TRBD2; abundance: .; j_gene: TRBJ2-1; CDR3aa: CASSSLASGGAKGEQFF; CDR3nt: TGTGCCAGCAGCTCCTTAGCTAGCGGGGGGGCCAAGGGTGAGCAGTTCTTC
v_gene: TRBV19; d_gene: .; abundance: .; j_gene: TRBJ1-2; CDR3aa: CASSMNRFYGYTF; CDR3nt: TGTGCCAGTAGTATGAACAGATTCTATGGCTACACCTTC
v_gene: TRBV7-2; d_gene: .; abundance: .; j_gene: TRBJ1-4; CDR3aa: CASSRSDSGGNEKLFF; CDR3nt: TGTGCCAGCAGCAGGTCGGACAGTGGGGGTAATGAAAAACTGTTTTTT
v_gene: TRBV5-6; d_gene: TRBD1; abundance: .; j_gene: TRBJ2-4; CDR3aa: CASSKTGQGAVAKNIQYF; CDR3nt: TGTGCCAGCAGCAAAACGGGACAGGGGGCGGTCGCCAAAAACATTCAGTACTTC
v_gene: TRBV7-6; d_gene: .; abundance: .; j_gene: TRBJ2-3; CDR3aa: CASSNIDTQYF; CDR3nt: TGTGCCAGCAGCAACATAGATACGCAGTATTTT
v_gene: TRBV14; d_gene: TRBD1; abundance: .; j_gene: TRBJ1-1; CDR3aa: CASSHERQGTDEAFF; CDR3nt: TGTGCCAGCAGCCATGAAAGACAGGGAACCGATGAAGCTTTCTTT
v_gene: TRBV2; d_gene: TRBD2; abundance: .; j_gene: TRBJ2-5; CDR3aa: CASRSNGGVETQYF; CDR3nt: TGTGCCAGCAGGTCTAACGGGGGGGTAGAGACCCAGTACTTC
v_gene: TRBV5-1; d_gene: TRBD2; abundance: .; j_gene: TRBJ2-6; CDR3aa: CASSTGLAGMSGANVLTF; CDR3nt: TGCGCCAGCAGCACGGGTTTAGCGGGGATGAGCGGGGCCAACGTCCTGACTTTC
v_gene: TRBV6-6; d_gene: TRBD2; abundance: .; j_gene: TRBJ2-5; CDR3aa: CASSSPGLAGGGTQYF; CDR3nt: TGTGCCAGCAGTTCCCCGGGACTAGCGGGGGGCGGGACCCAGTACTTC
v_gene: TRBV4-2; d_gene: TRBD1; abundance: .; j_gene: TRBJ2-2; CDR3aa: CASSQTGAGELFF; CDR3nt: TGTGCCAGCAGCCAGACAGGGGCCGGGGAGCTGTTTTTT
v_gene: TRBV7-9; d_gene: TRBD1; abundance: few; j_gene: TRBJ1-5; CDR3aa: CASSWGGQGNQPQHF; CDR3nt: TGTGCCAGCAGCTGGGGGGGACAGGGCAATCAGCCCCAGCATTTT
v_gene: TRBV21-1; d_gene: .; abundance: .; j_gene: TRBJ1-2; CDR3aa: CASRLQGAGYGYTF; CDR3nt: TGTGCCAGCAGATTACAGGGGGCCGGCTATGGCTACACCTTC
v_gene: TRBV11-2; d_gene: .; abundance: .; j_gene: TRBJ2-7; CDR3aa: CASSLDGGYEQYF; CDR3nt: TGTGCCAGCAGCTTAGATGGAGGCTACGAGCAGTACTTC
v_gene: TRBV30; d_gene: .; abundance: .; j_gene: TRBJ2-5; CDR3aa: CAWSVYSGETQYF; CDR3nt: TGTGCCTGGAGTGTATACAGCGGAGAGACCCAGTACTTC
v_gene: TRBV28; d_gene: .; abundance: few; j_gene: TRBJ1-2; CDR3aa: CATFNYGYTF; CDR3nt: TGTGCCACCTTTAACTATGGCTACACCTTC
v_gene: TRBV20-1; d_gene: .; abundance: .; j_gene: TRBJ1-2; CDR3aa: CSGESGNGYTF; CDR3nt: TGCAGCGGAGAATCGGGGAATGGCTACACCTTC
v_gene: TRBV7-3; d_gene: TRBD2; abundance: .; j_gene: TRBJ2-1; CDR3aa: CASSLIGTSSYNEQFF; CDR3nt: TGTGCCAGCAGCTTAATAGGGACTAGCTCCTACAATGAGCAGTTCTTC
v_gene: TRBV18; d_gene: TRBD1; abundance: .; j_gene: TRBJ1-1; CDR3aa: CASTGQGLNTEAFF; CDR3nt: TGTGCCAGCACGGGACAGGGGTTGAACACTGAAGCTTTCTTT
v_gene: TRBV7-9; d_gene: .; abundance: .; j_gene: TRBJ2-5; CDR3aa: CASSARTERETQYF; CDR3nt: TGTGCCAGCAGCGCACGGACAGAAAGAGAGACCCAGTACTTC
v_gene: TRBV25-1; d_gene: .; abundance: .; j_gene: TRBJ2-2; CDR3aa: CASSESGKENTGELFF; CDR3nt: TGTGCCAGCAGTGAATCAGGGAAGGAGAACACCGGGGAGCTGTTTTTT
v_gene: TRBV30; d_gene: .; abundance: .; j_gene: TRBJ1-1; CDR3aa: CAWSVHPWNTEAFF; CDR3nt: TGTGCCTGGAGTGTACACCCTTGGAACACTGAAGCTTTCTTT
v_gene: TRBV19; d_gene: .; abundance: .; j_gene: TRBJ1-4; CDR3aa: CASSIGQVANEKLFF; CDR3nt: TGTGCCAGTAGTATAGGGCAGGTTGCTAATGAAAAACTGTTTTTT
v_gene: TRBV2; d_gene: .; abundance: .; j_gene: TRBJ1-1; CDR3aa: CASIGGLDTEAFF; CDR3nt: TGTGCCAGCATAGGAGGGTTGGACACTGAAGCTTTCTTT
v_gene: TRBV7-9; d_gene: .; abundance: .; j_gene: TRBJ2-1; CDR3aa: CSSSLISDEQFF; CDR3nt: TGTTCCAGCAGCTTAATTTCCGATGAGCAGTTCTTC
v_gene: TRBV19; d_gene: TRBD1; abundance: .; j_gene: TRBJ1-5; CDR3aa: CASSIGTADLYSNQPQHF; CDR3nt: TGTGCCAGTAGCATCGGGACAGCGGACCTTTATAGCAATCAGCCCCAGCATTTT
v_gene: TRBV30; d_gene: .; abundance: .; j_gene: TRBJ1-1; CDR3aa: CAWIKWASNTEAFF; CDR3nt: TGTGCCTGGATCAAATGGGCCTCGAACACTGAAGCTTTCTTT
v_gene: TRBV19; d_gene: .; abundance: .; j_gene: TRBJ1-5; CDR3aa: CATRGGTSQPQHF; CDR3nt: TGTGCCACCCGGGGCGGGACGAGTCAGCCCCAGCATTTT
v_gene: TRBV7-9; d_gene: .; abundance: .; j_gene: TRBJ2-2; CDR3aa: CSSSPIGRNTGELFF; CDR3nt: TGTTCCAGCAGCCCTATAGGGAGAAACACCGGGGAGCTGTTTTTT
v_gene: TRBV2; d_gene: .; abundance: .; j_gene: TRBJ2-5; CDR3aa: CASSVLRETQYF; CDR3nt: TGTGCCAGCAGTGTGTTGCGAGAGACCCAGTACTTC
v_gene: TRBV5-4; d_gene: .; abundance: .; j_gene: TRBJ2-5; CDR3aa: CASSPLDGETQYF; CDR3nt: TGTGCCAGCAGCCCCCTCGACGGGGAGACCCAGTACTTC
v_gene: TRBV7-3; d_gene: .; abundance: .; j_gene: TRBJ2-1; CDR3aa: CASSGGNEQFF; CDR3nt: TGTGCCAGCAGTGGAGGAAATGAGCAGTTCTTC
v_gene: TRBV15; d_gene: TRBD2; abundance: .; j_gene: TRBJ2-7; CDR3aa: CATSRDLDGREQYF; CDR3nt: TGTGCCACCAGCAGAGATCTCGACGGGAGGGAGCAGTACTTC
v_gene: TRBV6-6; d_gene: TRBD1; abundance: .; j_gene: TRBJ2-5; CDR3aa: CASSYSAGGSETQYF; CDR3nt: TGTGCCAGCAGTTACTCAGCAGGGGGCAGTGAGACCCAGTACTTC
v_gene: TRBV18; d_gene: .; abundance: few; j_gene: TRBJ2-5; CDR3aa: CASSPPQGGSQETQYF; CDR3nt: TGTGCCAGCTCACCACCCCAGGGGGGATCCCAGGAGACCCAGTACTTC
v_gene: TRBV7-9; d_gene: TRBD1; abundance: .; j_gene: TRBJ2-6; CDR3aa: CAVGGGQVLGSGANVLTF; CDR3nt: TGTGCCGTTGGTGGGGGACAGGTTTTGGGCTCTGGGGCCAACGTCCTGACTTTC
v_gene: TRBV27; d_gene: TRBD1; abundance: once; j_gene: TRBJ2-1; CDR3aa: CASSLGQGDFNEQFF; CDR3nt: TGTGCCAGCAGTTTGGGACAGGGGGACTTCAATGAGCAGTTCTTC
v_gene: TRBV7-9; d_gene: TRBD1; abundance: .; j_gene: TRBJ2-2; CDR3aa: CSSSRTTGRSTGELFF; CDR3nt: TGTTCCAGCAGCCGGACGACAGGGAGAAGCACCGGGGAGCTGTTTTTT